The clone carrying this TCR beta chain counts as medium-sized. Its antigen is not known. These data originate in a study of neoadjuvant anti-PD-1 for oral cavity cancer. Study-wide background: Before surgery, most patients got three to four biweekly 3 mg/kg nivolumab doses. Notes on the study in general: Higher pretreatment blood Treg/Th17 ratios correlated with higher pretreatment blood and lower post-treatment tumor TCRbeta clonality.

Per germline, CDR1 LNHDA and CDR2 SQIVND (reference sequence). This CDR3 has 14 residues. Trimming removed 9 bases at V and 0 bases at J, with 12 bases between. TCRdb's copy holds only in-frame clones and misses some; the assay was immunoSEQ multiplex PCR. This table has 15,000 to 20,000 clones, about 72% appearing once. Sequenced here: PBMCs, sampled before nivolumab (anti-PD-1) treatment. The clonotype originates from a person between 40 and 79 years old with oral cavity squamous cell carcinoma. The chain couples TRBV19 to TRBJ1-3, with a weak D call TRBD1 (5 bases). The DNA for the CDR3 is TGTGCCAGCTCGGGACGGGACTCTGGAAACACCATATATTTT. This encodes CASSGRDSGNTIYF.